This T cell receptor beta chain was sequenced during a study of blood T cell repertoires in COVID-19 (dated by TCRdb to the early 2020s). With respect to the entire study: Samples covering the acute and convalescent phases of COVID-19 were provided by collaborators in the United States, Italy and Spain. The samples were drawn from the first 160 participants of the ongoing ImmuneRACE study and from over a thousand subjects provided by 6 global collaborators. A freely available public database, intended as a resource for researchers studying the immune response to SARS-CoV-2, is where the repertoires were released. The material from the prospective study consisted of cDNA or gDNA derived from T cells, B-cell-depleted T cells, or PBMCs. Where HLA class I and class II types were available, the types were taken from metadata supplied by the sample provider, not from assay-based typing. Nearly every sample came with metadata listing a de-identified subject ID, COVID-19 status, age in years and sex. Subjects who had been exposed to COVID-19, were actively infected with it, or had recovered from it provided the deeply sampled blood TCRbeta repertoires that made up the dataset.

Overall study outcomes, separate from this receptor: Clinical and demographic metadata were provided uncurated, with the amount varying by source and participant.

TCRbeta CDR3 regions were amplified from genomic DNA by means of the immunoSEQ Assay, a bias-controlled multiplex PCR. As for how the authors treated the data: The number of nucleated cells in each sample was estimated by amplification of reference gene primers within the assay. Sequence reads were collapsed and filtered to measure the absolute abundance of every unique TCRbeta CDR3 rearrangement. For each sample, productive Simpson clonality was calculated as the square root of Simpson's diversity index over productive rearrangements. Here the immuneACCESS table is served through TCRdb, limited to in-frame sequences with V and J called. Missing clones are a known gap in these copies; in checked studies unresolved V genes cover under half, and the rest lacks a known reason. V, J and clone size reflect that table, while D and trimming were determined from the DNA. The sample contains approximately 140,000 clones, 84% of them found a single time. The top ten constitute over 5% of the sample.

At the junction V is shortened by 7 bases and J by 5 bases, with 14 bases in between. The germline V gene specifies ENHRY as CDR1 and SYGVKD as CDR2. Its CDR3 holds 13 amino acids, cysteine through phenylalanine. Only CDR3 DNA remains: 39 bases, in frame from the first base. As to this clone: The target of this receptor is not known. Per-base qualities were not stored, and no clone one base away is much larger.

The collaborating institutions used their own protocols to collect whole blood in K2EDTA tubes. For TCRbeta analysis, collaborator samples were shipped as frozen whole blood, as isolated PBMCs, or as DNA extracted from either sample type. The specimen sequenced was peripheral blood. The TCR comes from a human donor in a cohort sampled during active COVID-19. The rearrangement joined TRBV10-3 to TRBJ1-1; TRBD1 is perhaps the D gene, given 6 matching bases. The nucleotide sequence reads TGTGCCATCATGGCAGGGGCTGAGACTGAAGCTTTCTTT. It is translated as CAIMAGAETEAFF.